This is a list of T cell receptor beta chains from one sample in a study of CD8 T cells in ankylosing spondylitis. Via MiXCR, TCRdb re-called the 5' RACE reads, giving one row per CDR3 protein. This repertoire shows roughly 130,000 distinct CDR3 sequences, approximately 15% found once; its top ten account for approximately 3.1%. The source material was blood, either unsorted or a sorted T cell fraction (not recorded which). All receptors derive from a female donor with ankylosing spondylitis or in good health (not recorded which). The CDR3 runs from the conserved cysteine through the conserved F or W. D genes are given only for firm matches. Size is omitted from some rows. Given values are once, few, many or a class for expanded clones.

d_call j_call clone_size v_call cdr3_aa cdr3_nt
NA TRBJ2-5 many TRBV5-1 CASSKQSQETQYF TGCGCCAGCAGCAAACAAAGTCAAGAGACCCAGTACTTC
NA TRBJ1-2 few TRBV18 CASSQGRSRGEDGYTF TGTGCCAGCTCACAAGGTCGGAGCCGCGGGGAGGACGGCTACACCTTC
TRBD2 TRBJ2-7 many TRBV5-1 CASSPGTSGYEQYF TGCGCCAGCAGCCCCGGGACTAGCGGCTACGAGCAGTACTTC
NA TRBJ2-5 NA TRBV2 CASSERGGVETQYF TGTGCCAGCAGTGAAAGAGGGGGTGTAGAGACCCAGTACTTC
NA TRBJ1-1 many TRBV20-1 CSARAQLSTEAFF TGCAGTGCTAGAGCACAGTTGAGCACTGAAGCTTTCTTT
NA TRBJ2-1 few TRBV29-1 CSVDGPWRNNEQFF TGCAGCGTTGACGGACCCTGGCGGAACAATGAGCAGTTCTTC
NA TRBJ2-1 few TRBV14 CASSQGFRGPYNEQFF TGTGCCAGCAGCCAGGGTTTTAGGGGCCCCTACAATGAGCAGTTCTTC
NA TRBJ2-7 many TRBV9 CASSVSATAGYEQYF TGTGCCAGCAGCGTCTCGGCGACGGCGGGCTACGAGCAGTACTTC
TRBD2 TRBJ2-1 NA TRBV11-2 CASSSLAGVGEQFF TGTGCCAGCAGCTCGTTAGCGGGAGTCGGCGAGCAGTTCTTC
NA TRBJ2-5 many TRBV20-1 CSAINGLQETQYF TGCAGTGCTATCAACGGCCTGCAAGAGACCCAGTACTTC
TRBD2 TRBJ2-3 many TRBV20-1 CSRESRTSETTQYF TGCAGTCGAGAATCGAGGACTAGCGAAACAACGCAGTATTTT
NA TRBJ2-4 few TRBV11-2 CASSLSGGIARGKNIQYF TGTGCCAGCAGCCTCAGTGGGGGAATAGCTCGAGGCAAAAACATTCAGTACTTC